Here is one T cell receptor beta chain with its context. This CDR3 comprises 11 residues. CDR1 and CDR2 (germline): GTSNPN, SVGIG (reference sequence). V gave up 2 bases and J gave up 4 bases, with 5 bases separating them. The data belong to a study of blood T cell repertoires in COVID-19. Whole-study context: The analysed material was cDNA or gDNA that came from T cells, B-cell-depleted T cells, or PBMCs.

Seattle patients were enrolled while actively infected and followed longitudinally. Sequencing used immunoSEQ multiplex PCR; TCRdb keeps in-frame clones, though not all of them. Of 100,000 to 150,000 clones listed, approximately 86% were seen once; the top ten hold over 10%. The source of this sequence is a woman aged 70-85 years with COVID-19, enrolled during active disease. This chain connects TRBV30 to TRBJ1-2; D gene unclear. Source material: peripheral blood. DNA of the CDR3: TGTGCCTGGAGTCGGGTCTATGGCTACACCTTC. Protein product: CAWSRVYGYTF.